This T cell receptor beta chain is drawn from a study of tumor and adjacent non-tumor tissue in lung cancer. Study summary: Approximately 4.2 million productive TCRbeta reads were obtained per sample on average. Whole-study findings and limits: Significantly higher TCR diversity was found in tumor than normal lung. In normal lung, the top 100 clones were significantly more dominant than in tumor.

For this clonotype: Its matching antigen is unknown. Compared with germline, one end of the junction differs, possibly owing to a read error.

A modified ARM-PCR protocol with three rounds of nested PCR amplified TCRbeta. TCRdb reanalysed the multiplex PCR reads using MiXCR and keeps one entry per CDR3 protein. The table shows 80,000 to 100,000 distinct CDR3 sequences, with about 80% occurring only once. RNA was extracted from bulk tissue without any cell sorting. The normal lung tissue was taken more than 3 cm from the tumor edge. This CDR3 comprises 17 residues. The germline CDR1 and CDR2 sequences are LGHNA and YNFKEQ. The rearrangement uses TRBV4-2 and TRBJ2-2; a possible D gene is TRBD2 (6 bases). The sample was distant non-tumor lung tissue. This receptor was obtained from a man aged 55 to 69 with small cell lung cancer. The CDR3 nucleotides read TGTGTCAGCAGCGAAGGAGCTGGCGGGACCCACACCGGGGAGCTGTTTTTT. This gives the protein CVSSEGAGGTHTGELFF.